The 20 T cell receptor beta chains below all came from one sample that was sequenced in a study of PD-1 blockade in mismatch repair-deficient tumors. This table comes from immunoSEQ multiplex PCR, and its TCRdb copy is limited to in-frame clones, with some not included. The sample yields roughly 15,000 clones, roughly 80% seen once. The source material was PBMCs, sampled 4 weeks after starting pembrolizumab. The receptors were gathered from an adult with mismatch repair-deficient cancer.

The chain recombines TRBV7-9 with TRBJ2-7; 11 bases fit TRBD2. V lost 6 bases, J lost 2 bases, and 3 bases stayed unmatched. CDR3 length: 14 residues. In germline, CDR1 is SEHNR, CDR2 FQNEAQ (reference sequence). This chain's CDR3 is CASRRTSGPYEQYF. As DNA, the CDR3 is TGTGCCAGCAGAAGGACTAGCGGGCCCTACGAGCAGTACTTC.

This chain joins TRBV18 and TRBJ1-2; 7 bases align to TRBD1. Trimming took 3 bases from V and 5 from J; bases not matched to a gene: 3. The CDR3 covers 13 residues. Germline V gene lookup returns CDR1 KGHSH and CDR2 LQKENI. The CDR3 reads CASSPGQLYGYTF. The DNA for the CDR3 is TGTGCCAGCTCACCGGGACAGCTTTATGGCTACACCTTC. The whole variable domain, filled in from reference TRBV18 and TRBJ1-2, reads NAGVMQNPRHLVRRRGQEARLRCSPMKGHSHVYWYRQLPEEGLKFMVYLQKENIIDESGMPKERFSAEFPKEGPSILRIQQVVRGDSAAYFCASSPGQLYGYTFGSGTRLTVV.

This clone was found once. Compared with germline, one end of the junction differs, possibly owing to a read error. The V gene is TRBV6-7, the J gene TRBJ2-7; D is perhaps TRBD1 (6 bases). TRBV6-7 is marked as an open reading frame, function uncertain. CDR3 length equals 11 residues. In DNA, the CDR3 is TGTGCCAGCAGAGCTGGGACATCCTACCACTTC. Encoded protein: CASRAGTSYHF.

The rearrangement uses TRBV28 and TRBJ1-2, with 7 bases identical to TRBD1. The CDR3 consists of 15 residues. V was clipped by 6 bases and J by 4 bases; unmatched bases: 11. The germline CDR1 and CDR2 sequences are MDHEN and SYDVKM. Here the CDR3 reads CASSRTGLYLYGYTF. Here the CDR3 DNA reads TGTGCCAGCAGCCGGACAGGCCTCTACCTCTATGGCTACACCTTC.

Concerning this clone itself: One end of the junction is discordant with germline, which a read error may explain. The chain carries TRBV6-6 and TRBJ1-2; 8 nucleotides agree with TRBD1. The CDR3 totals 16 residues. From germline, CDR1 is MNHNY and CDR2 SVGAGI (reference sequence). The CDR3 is CASSNSGGAGNYGYTF. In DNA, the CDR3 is TGTGCCAGCAGTAACTCAGGGGGCGCGGGGAACTATGGCTACACCTTC.

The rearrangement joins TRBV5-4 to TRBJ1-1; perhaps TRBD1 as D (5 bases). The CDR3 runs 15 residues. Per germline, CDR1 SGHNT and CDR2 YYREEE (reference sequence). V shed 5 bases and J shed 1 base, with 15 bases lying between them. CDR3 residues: CASRPGGGSNTEAFF. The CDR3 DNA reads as TGTGCCAGCAGGCCTGGTGGGGGGTCGAACACTGAAGCTTTCTTT. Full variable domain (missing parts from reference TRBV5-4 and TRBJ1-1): ETGVTQSPTHLIKTRGQQVTLRCSSQSGHNTVSWYQQALGQGPQFIFQYYREEENGRGNFPPRFSGLQFPNYSSELNVNALELDDSALYLCASRPGGGSNTEAFFGQGTRLTVV.

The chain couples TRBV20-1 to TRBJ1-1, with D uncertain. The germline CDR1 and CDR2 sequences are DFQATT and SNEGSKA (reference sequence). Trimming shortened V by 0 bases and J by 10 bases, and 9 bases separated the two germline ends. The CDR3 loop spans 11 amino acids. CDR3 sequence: CSAREREAAFF. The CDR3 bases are TGCAGTGCTAGAGAGCGAGAGGCAGCTTTCTTT.

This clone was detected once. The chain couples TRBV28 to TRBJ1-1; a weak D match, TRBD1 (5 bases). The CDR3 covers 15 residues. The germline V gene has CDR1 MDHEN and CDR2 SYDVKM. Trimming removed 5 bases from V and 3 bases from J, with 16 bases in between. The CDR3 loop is CASSLILGGDTEAFF. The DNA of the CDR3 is TGTGCCAGCAGTCTAATCCTGGGAGGGGACACTGAAGCTTTCTTT.

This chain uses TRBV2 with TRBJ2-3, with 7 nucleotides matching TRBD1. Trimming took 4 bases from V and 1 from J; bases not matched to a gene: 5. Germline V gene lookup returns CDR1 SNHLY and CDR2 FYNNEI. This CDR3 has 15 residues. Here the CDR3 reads CASSGQGGGTDTQYF. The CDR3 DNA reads TGTGCCAGCAGTGGACAGGGTGGTGGCACAGATACGCAGTATTTT.

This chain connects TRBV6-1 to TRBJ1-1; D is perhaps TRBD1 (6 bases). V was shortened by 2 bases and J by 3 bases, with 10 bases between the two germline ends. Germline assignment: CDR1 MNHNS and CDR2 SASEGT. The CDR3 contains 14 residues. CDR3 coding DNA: TGTGCCAGCAGTGAAAACAGGGTTGACACTGAAGCTTTCTTT. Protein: CASSENRVDTEAFF.

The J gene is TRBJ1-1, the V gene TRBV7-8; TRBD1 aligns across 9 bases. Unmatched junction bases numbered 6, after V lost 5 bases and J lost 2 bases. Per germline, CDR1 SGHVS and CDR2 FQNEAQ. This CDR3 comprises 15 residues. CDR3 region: CASSGWTGVNTEAFF. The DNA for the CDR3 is TGTGCCAGCAGCGGTTGGACAGGGGTAAACACTGAAGCTTTCTTT.

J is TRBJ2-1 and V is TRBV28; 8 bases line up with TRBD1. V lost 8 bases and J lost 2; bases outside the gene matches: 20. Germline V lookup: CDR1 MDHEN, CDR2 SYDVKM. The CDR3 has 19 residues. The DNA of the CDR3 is TGTGCCAGCTCCTCTTCGGTCCCCTTAGGGACAGGCACCTACAATGAGCAGTTCTTC. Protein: CASSSSVPLGTGTYNEQFF.

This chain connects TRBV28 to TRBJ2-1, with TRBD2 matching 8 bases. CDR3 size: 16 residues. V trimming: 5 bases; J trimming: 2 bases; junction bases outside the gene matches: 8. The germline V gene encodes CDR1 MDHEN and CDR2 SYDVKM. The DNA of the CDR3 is TGTGCCAGCAGTCAATGGGACGGGAGGGCCTACAATGAGCAGTTCTTC. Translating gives CASSQWDGRAYNEQFF. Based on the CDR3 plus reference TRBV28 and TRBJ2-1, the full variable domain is DVKVTQSSRYLVKRTGEKVFLECVQDMDHENMFWYRQDPGLGLRLIYFSYDVKMKEKGDIPEGYSVSREKKERFSLILESASTNQTSMYLCASSQWDGRAYNEQFFGPGTRLTVL.

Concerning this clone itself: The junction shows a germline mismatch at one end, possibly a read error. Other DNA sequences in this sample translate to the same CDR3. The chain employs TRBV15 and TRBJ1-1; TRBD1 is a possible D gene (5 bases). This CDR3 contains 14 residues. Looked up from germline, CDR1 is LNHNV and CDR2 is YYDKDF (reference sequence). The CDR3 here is CATSRDLGGTEAFF. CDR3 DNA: TGCGCCACCAGCAGAGATCTGGGGGGCACTGAAGCTTTCTTT.

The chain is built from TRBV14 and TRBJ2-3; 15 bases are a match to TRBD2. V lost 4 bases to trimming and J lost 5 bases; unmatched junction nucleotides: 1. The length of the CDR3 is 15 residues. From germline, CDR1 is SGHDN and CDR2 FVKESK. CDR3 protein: CASSPGLAGGDTQYF. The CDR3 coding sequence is TGTGCCAGCAGCCCGGGACTAGCGGGAGGAGATACGCAGTATTTT.

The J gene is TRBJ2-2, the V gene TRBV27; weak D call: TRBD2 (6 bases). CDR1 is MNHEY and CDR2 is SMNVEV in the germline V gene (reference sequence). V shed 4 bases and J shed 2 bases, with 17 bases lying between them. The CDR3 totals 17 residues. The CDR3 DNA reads TGTGCCAGCAGTTCCGAGTCGGGACTGTACAACACCGGGGAGCTGTTTTTT. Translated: CASSSESGLYNTGELFF.

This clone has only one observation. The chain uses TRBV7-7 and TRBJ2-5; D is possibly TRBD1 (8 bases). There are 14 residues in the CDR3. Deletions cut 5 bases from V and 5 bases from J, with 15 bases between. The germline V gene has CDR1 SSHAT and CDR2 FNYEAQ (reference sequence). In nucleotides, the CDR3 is TGTGCCAGCAGCCCGACAGGGGAGGGGGAGACCCAGTACTTC. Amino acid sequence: CASSPTGEGETQYF. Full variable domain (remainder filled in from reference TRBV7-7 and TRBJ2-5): GAGVSQSPRYKVTKRGQDVTLRCDPISSHATLYWYQQALGQGPEFLTYFNYEAQPDKSGLPSDRFSAERPEGSISTLTIQRTEQRDSAMYRCASSPTGEGETQYFGPGTRLLVL.

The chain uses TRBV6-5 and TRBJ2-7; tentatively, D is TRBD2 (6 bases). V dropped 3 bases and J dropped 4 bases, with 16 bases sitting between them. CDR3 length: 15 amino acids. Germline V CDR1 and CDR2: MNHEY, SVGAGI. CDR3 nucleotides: TGTGCCAGCAGTTATAGGAGGGGAATGGGGTACGAGCAGTACTTC. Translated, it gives CASSYRRGMGYEQYF.

The CDR3 spells CASVQREANSYEQYF. CDR3 DNA: TGTGCCAGCGTACAAAGAGAGGCGAACTCTTACGAGCAGTACTTC. The chain couples TRBV7-8 to TRBJ2-7; D remains ambiguous. Per germline, CDR1 SGHVS and CDR2 FQNEAQ. This CDR3 has 15 residues. V lost 8 bases and J lost 4, with 21 bases in between. The full variable domain, its missing parts supplied by reference TRBV7-8 and TRBJ2-7, is GAGVSQSPRYKVAKRGQDVALRCDPISGHVSLFWYQQALGQGPEFLTYFQNEAQLDKSGLPSDRFFAERPEGSVSTLKIQRTQQEDSAVYLCASVQREANSYEQYFGPGTRLTVT.

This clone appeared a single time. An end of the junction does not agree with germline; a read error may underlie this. The CDR3 region has the DNA TGTGCTAGTAGTATGCCAGCGGCTAGGCTGAGCGAGCAGTACTTC. This codes for CASSMPAARLSEQYF. This chain connects TRBV19 to TRBJ2-7; tentative D call: TRBD2 (5 bases). The germline gives CDR1 LNHDA, CDR2 SQIVND (reference sequence). The CDR3 spans 15 residues. The full variable domain, its missing parts supplied by reference TRBV19 and TRBJ2-7, is DGGITQSPKYLFRKEGQNVTLSCEQNLNHDAMYWYRQDPGQGLRLIYYSQIVNDFQKGDIAEGYSVSREKKESFPLTVTSAQKNPTAFYLCASSMPAARLSEQYFGPGTRLTVT.